Sequencing of this T cell receptor (beta chain) was carried out in a study of T cells after yellow fever vaccination. Looking at the study overall: Low-cell-number fractions were prepared with SMART-Seq v4 Ultra Low Input.

TCRdb reprocessed the 5' RACE reads with MiXCR, giving one entry per CDR3 protein. The sample consists of about 260,000 distinct CDR3 sequences, roughly 13% of them appearing once. The study's findings and limits: Though it reached lower strength, the secondary response hit its peak faster, day 5 versus 15. Some clonotypes were seen in both the CD4 and the CD8 compartments. These made up a small share and likely arose from convergent recombination. Post-booster samples contained most primary-vaccination clones (around 96% CD4, roughly 88% CD8).

Points on this clonotype: What it binds is unknown.

Deletions cut 6 bases from V and 3 bases from J, with 8 bases between. Germline V gives CDR1 SQVTM, CDR2 ANQGSEA. This CDR3 has 12 residues. The specimen was CD4+ T cells sorted from PBMCs, collected 45 days after the yellow fever booster vaccination. J is TRBJ2-2 and V is TRBV29-1; no reliable D call. The sequence derives from a man aged 25-45 years who received the YFV17D yellow fever vaccine. This CDR3 reads CSVPDYTGELFF. The CDR3 coding sequence is TGCAGCGTACCCGATTACACCGGGGAGCTGTTTTTT.